The T cell receptor (beta chain) under discussion was sequenced for a study of blood T cell repertoires in COVID-19. Study overall: Material from acute and convalescent COVID-19 was sourced from the United States, Italy and Spain.

Trimming shortened V by 3 bases and J by 2 bases, and 10 bases separated the two germline ends. The CDR3 consists of 14 residues. Germline CDR1 and CDR2: SGHDN and FVKESK. Profiling relied on immunoSEQ multiplex PCR, and the TCRdb table lists in-frame clones only, not all of them. Among fewer than 250,000 clones listed, approximately 80% were seen once. The sequence derives from a man in his 60s who had recovered from COVID-19. Material: PBMCs or T cells enriched from blood (not recorded which). The chain joins TRBV14 to TRBJ1-1; D unresolved. The chain's CDR3 is CASSQGLVNTEAFF. DNA of the CDR3: TGTGCCAGCAGCCAGGGCCTTGTTAACACTGAAGCTTTCTTT.